This T cell receptor beta chain is drawn from a study of T cell responses to AZD1222 COVID-19 vaccine. Study-level findings and limits: Increased Spike-specific TCR breadth and depth were observed after two AZD1222 doses. Researchers report vaccine-associated CD4 TCRs spanning spike, with dominance at 160-218 and 743-854. Seropositive status at baseline applied to only 5 or 6 AZD1222 recipients.

Assay used: immunoSEQ multiplex PCR; TCRdb lists only in-frame clones, some missing. Of 150,000 to 200,000 clones listed, 85% to 95% are singletons. Turning to this clone: Its antigen is unknown.

Germline values: CDR1 LNHDA, CDR2 SQIVND (reference sequence). This CDR3 spans 16 amino acids. Losses at the gene ends were 6 bases for V and 4 bases for J; bases not matched to a gene: 11. The genes are TRBV19 and TRBJ1-3; TRBD1 agrees at 8 bases. This receptor was taken from an adult who received the MenACWY meningococcal vaccine as a control. The sequencing used peripheral blood, collected 28 days after the second dose of the MenACWY control vaccine. DNA of the CDR3: TGTGCCAGTAGCAACCAGGACAGGGCATTCGGAAACACCATATATTTT. This codes for CASSNQDRAFGNTIYF.